This entry is about one T cell receptor (beta chain). Its target is not known. Germline and junction disagree at one end, which may indicate a read error. TCRdb re-derived calls from the 5' RACE reads in MiXCR, one entry per CDR3 protein. The data show 700,000 to 850,000 distinct CDR3 sequences, over 9.5% seen once. This sample is drawn from a study of CD8 T cells in ankylosing spondylitis. Study-level findings and limits: Reactive arthritis synovial fluid and blood were previously reported to contain some motif variants. Characteristic, it appeared, of ankylosing spondylitis blood was a TCR beta motif of eight highly homologous variants. There was reportedly significant enrichment of clones that were disease-linked in matched ankylosing spondylitis synovial fluid.

The sample was blood, either unsorted or a sorted T cell fraction (not recorded which). The source of this sequence is a male donor with ankylosing spondylitis.

The CDR3 here is CASSLGTGERPQHF. CDR3 in DNA: TGTGCCAGCAGCTTAGGGACAGGGGAAAGGCCCCAGCATTTT. The chain recombines TRBV12-3 or TRBV12-4 with TRBJ1-5; 10 bases map to TRBD1. The CDR3 sequence is 14 residues long.